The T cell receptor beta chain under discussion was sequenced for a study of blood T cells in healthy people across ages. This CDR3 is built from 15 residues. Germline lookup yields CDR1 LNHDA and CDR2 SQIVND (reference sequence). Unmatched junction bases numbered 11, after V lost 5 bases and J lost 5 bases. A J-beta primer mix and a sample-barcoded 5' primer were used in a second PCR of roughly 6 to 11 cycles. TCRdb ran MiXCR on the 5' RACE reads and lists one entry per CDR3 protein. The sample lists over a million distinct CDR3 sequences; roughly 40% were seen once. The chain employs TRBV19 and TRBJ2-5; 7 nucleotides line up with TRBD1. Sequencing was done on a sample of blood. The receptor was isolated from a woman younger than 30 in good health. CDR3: CASSSPTGSRETQYF. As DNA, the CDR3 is TGTGCCAGTAGTTCCCCGACAGGGTCACGGGAGACCCAGTACTTC.